These T cell receptor beta chains were read from a single sample in a study of early T cells in non-severe SARS-CoV-2 infection. TCRdb reprocessed the 5' RACE reads with MiXCR, giving one entry per CDR3 protein. The table records approximately 64,000 distinct CDR3 sequences, roughly 18% of them present only once. Sequencing used whole blood, obtained at baseline. The source is an adult who was a healthcare worker with PCR-confirmed SARS-CoV-2 infection or an uninfected control (not recorded which). The CDR3 runs from the conserved cysteine through the conserved F or W. A D gene is named only where the DNA matches it firmly. Rows give clone size only sometimes, using once, few, many, or a class for an expanded clone.

V gene	clone size	D gene	J gene	CDR3 protein	CDR3 DNA
TRBV20-1	few	TRBD1	TRBJ2-7	CSAGGQGSGEQYF	TGCAGTGCCGGGGGACAGGGGTCGGGAGAGCAGTACTTC
TRBV7-6	.	TRBD1	TRBJ2-1	CASSSGQGASEQFF	TGTGCCAGCAGTTCCGGACAGGGGGCTAGTGAGCAGTTCTTC
TRBV12-3/TRBV12-4	few	TRBD1	TRBJ1-6	CASSNRGQGATNSPLHF	TGTGCCAGCAGTAACCGGGGCCAGGGGGCCACTAATTCACCCCTCCACTTT
TRBV7-6	once	.	TRBJ2-3	CASSYARTDTQYF	TGTGCCAGCAGCTACGCCCGCACAGATACGCAGTATTTT
TRBV7-7	.	TRBD2	TRBJ2-5	CASSKGGSHETQYF	TGTGCCAGCTCCAAGGGCGGGAGCCACGAGACCCAGTACTTC
TRBV7-9	few	.	TRBJ1-4	CASSSRAGTGEKLFF	TGTGCCAGCAGCTCCCGGGCAGGGACCGGTGAAAAACTGTTTTTT
TRBV4-2	.	.	TRBJ1-1	CASSQEKNTEAFF	TGTGCCAGCAGCCAAGAAAAGAACACTGAAGCTTTCTTT
TRBV7-2	few	TRBD2	TRBJ2-3	CASSLARGTSGRSTDTQYF	TGTGCCAGCAGCTTAGCGCGGGGGACTAGCGGGAGGAGCACAGATACGCAGTATTTT
TRBV5-1	few	.	TRBJ2-5	CASSLDEWTQYF	TGCGCCAGCAGCTTGGACGAGTGGACCCAGTACTTC
TRBV4-1	many	.	TRBJ1-4	CASSLREGRGDEKLFF	TGCGCCAGCAGCCTCAGGGAAGGCAGGGGAGACGAAAAACTGTTTTTT
TRBV18	.	TRBD1	TRBJ2-5	CASSPLGQKETQYF	TGTGCCAGCTCACCATTGGGACAGAAAGAGACCCAGTACTTC
TRBV7-2	.	TRBD2	TRBJ2-3	CASSFRRGEKDTQYF	TGTGCCAGCAGCTTCAGACGGGGGGAAAAAGATACGCAGTATTTT
TRBV20-1	.	.	TRBJ2-5	CSAPRDSAQETQYF	TGCAGTGCACCCCGAGACAGCGCACAAGAGACCCAGTACTTC
TRBV6-5	few	.	TRBJ1-1	CASSTPTVKNTEAFF	TGTGCCAGCAGTACCCCGACAGTGAAGAACACTGAAGCTTTCTTT
TRBV4-3	few	.	TRBJ1-1	CASSQVATNTEAFF	TGCGCCAGCAGCCAAGTGGCAACTAACACTGAAGCTTTCTTT
TRBV7-9	.	.	TRBJ1-1	CASSLALSEAFF	TGTGCCAGCAGCTTAGCGCTCAGTGAAGCTTTCTTT
TRBV20-1	.	TRBD2	TRBJ2-7	CSAILAGSTYEQYF	TGCAGTGCTATTCTAGCGGGGAGCACCTACGAGCAGTACTTC
TRBV12-3/TRBV12-4	few	TRBD2	TRBJ2-1	CASGILAGGYNEQFF	TGTGCCAGCGGCATTCTAGCGGGGGGATACAATGAGCAGTTCTTC
TRBV10-2	many	TRBD2	TRBJ2-5	CASSELAGGETQYF	TGCGCCAGCAGTGAGCTAGCGGGAGGTGAGACCCAGTACTTC
TRBV25-1	.	TRBD2	TRBJ2-1	CASSRLAESSYNEQFF	TGTGCCAGCAGTAGACTAGCGGAAAGCTCCTACAATGAGCAGTTCTTC
TRBV11-2	few	.	TRBJ2-7	CASSLGEGPYEQYF	TGTGCCAGCAGCTTAGGAGAGGGCCCCTACGAGCAGTACTTC
TRBV11-2	few	.	TRBJ2-3	CASSLERGRGKRDTQYF	TGTGCCAGCAGCTTAGAACGGGGCAGGGGTAAAAGAGATACGCAGTATTTT
TRBV5-6	.	.	TRBJ2-7	CASSFLGGWNEQYF	TGTGCCAGCAGCTTTCTGGGGGGCTGGAACGAGCAGTACTTC